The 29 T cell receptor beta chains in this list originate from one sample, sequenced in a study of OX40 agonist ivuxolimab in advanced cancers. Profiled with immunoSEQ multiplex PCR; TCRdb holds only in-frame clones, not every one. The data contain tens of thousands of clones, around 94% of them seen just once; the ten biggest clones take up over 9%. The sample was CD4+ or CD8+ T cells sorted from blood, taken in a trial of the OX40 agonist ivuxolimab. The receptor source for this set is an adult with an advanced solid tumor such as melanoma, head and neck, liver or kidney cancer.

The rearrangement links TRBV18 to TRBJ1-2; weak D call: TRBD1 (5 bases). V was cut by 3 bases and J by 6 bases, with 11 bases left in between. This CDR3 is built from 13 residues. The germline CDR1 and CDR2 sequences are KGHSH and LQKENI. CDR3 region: CASSPRQGNGYTF. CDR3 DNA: TGTGCCAGCTCACCTAGGCAGGGCAATGGCTACACCTTC.

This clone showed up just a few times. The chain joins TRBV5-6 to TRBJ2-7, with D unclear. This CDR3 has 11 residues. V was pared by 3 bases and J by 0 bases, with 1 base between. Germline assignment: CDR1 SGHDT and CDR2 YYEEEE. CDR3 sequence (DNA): TGTGCCAGCAGCTACTCCTACGAGCAGTACTTC. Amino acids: CASSYSYEQYF.

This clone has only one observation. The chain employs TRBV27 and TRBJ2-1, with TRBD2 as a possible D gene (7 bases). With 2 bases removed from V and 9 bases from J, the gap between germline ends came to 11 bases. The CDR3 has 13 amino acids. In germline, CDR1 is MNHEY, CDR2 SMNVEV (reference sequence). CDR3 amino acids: CASSLGGGSEQFF. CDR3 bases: TGTGCCAGCAGTTTAGGGGGGGGCAGTGAGCAGTTCTTC.

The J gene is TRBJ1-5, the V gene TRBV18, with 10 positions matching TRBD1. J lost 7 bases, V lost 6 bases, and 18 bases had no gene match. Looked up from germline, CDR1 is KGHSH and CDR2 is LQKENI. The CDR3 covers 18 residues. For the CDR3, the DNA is TGTGCCAGCTCCCCAACCGGACAGGGGGAGAGGGGTGAACAGCCCCAGCATTTT. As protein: CASSPTGQGERGEQPQHF.

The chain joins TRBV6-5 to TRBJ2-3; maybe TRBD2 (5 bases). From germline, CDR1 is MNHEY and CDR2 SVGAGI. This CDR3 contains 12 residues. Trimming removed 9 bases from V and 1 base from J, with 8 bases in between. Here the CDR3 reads CASNSGTDTQYF. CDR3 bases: TGTGCCAGTAATAGCGGCACAGATACGCAGTATTTT.

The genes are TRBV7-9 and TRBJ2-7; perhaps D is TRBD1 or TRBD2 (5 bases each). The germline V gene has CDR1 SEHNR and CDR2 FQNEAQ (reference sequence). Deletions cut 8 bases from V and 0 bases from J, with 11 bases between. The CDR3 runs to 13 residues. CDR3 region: CASRDGLSYEQYF. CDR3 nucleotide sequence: TGTGCCAGCCGGGACGGACTCTCCTACGAGCAGTACTTC.

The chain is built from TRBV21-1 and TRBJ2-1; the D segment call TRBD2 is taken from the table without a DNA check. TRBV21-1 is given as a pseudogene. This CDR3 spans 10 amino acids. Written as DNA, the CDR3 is TGTGCCAGCCGGGATTATGAGCAGTTCTTC. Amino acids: CASRDYEQFF.

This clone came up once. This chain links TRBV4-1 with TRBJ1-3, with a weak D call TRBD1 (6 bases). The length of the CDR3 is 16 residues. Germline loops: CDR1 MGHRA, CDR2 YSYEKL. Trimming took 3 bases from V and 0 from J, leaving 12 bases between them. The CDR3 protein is CASSQYQGLSGNTIYF. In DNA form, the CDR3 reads TGCGCCAGCAGCCAGTACCAGGGGCTCTCTGGAAACACCATATATTTT.

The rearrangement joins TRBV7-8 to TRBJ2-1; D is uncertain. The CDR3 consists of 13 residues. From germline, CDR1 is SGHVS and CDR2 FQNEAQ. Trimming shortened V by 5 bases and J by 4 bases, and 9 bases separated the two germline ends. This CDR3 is CASSRENYNEQFF. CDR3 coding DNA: TGTGCCAGCAGCCGAGAAAATTACAATGAGCAGTTCTTC.

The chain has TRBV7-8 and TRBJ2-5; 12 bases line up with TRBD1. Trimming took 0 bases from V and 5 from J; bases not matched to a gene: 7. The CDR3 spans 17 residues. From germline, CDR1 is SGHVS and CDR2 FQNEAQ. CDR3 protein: CASSLAQGDRGPETQYF. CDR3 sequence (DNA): TGTGCCAGCAGCTTAGCGCAGGGGGACAGGGGGCCCGAGACCCAGTACTTC.

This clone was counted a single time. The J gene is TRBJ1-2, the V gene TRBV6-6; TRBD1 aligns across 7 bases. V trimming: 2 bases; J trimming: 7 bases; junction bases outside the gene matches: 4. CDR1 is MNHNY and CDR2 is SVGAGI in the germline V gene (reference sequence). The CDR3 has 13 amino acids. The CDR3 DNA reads TGTGCCAGCAGTTACGGAGGGGGCCGTGGCTACACCTTC. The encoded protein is CASSYGGGRGYTF.

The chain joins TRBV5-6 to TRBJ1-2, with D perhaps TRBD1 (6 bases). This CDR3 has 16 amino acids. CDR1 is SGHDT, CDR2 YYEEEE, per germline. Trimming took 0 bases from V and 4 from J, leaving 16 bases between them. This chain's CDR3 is CASSLDRQMGAYGYTF. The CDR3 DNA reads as TGTGCCAGCAGCTTGGATCGCCAGATGGGGGCCTATGGCTACACCTTC.

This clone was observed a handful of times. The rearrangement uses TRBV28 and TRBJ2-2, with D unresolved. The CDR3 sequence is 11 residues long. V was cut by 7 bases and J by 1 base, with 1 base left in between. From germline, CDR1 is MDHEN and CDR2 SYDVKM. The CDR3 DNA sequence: TGTGCCAGCAAGAACACCGGGGAGCTGTTTTTT. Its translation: CASKNTGELFF. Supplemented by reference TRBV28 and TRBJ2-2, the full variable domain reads DVKVTQSSRYLVKRTGEKVFLECVQDMDHENMFWYRQDPGLGLRLIYFSYDVKMKEKGDIPEGYSVSREKKERFSLILESASTNQTSMYLCASKNTGELFFGEGSRLTVL.

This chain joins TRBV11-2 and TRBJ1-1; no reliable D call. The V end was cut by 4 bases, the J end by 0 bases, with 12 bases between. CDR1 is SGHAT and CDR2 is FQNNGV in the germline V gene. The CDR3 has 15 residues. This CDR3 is CASSSFGLLNTEAFF. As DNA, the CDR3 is TGTGCCAGCAGCTCTTTCGGCTTATTGAACACTGAAGCTTTCTTT.

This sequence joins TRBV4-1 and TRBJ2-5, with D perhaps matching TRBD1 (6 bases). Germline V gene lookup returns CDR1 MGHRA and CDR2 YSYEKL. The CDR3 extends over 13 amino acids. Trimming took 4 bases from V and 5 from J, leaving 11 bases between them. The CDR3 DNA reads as TGCGCCAGCAGCCCCAGGGGTAAGGAGACCCAGTACTTC. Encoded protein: CASSPRGKETQYF.

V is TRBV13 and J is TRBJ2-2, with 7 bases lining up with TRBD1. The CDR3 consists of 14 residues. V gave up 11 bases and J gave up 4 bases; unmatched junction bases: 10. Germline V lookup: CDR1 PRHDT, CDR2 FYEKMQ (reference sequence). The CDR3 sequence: CAGGYWDSTGELFF. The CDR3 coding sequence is TGTGCCGGGGGTTACTGGGACAGCACCGGGGAGCTGTTTTTT.

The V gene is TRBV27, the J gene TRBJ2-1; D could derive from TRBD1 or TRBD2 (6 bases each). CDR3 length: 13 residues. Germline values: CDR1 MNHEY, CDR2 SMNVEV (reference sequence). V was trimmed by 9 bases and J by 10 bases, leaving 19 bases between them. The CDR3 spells CASTLSGGPEQFF. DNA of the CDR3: TGTGCCAGTACCCTTTCCGGGGGCCCCGAGCAGTTCTTC.

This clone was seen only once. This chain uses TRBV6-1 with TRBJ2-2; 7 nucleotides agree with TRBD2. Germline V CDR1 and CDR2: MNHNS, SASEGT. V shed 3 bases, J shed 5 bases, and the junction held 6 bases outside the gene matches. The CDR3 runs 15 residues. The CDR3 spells CASSDLLGGTGELFF. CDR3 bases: TGTGCCAGCAGTGATCTCCTCGGGGGGACCGGGGAGCTGTTTTTT.

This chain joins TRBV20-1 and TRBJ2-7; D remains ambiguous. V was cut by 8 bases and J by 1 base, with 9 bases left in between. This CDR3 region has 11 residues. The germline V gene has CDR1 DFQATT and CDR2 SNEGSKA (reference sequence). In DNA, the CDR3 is TGCAGTCCCTTCCTGTCCTACGAGCAGTACTTC. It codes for CSPFLSYEQYF.

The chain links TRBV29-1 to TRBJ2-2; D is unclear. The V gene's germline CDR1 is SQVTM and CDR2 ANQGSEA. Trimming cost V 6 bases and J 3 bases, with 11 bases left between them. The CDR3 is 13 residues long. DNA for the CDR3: TGCAGCGTGACGGTCTGGGACACCGGGGAGCTGTTTTTT. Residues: CSVTVWDTGELFF.

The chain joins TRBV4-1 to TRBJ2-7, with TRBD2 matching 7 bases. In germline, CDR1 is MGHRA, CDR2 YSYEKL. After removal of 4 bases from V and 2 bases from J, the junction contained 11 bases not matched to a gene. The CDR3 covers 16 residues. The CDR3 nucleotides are TGCGCCAGCAGCCCGGGCCCGAGGGAGGGCACCTACGAGCAGTACTTC. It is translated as CASSPGPREGTYEQYF.

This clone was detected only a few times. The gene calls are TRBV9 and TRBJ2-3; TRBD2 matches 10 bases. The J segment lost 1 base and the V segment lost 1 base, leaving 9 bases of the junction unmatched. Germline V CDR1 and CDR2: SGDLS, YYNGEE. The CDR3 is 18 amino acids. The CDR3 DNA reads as TGTGCCAGCAGCGTACCCGCCTCAACTAGCGGGGGCACAGATACGCAGTATTTT. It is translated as CASSVPASTSGGTDTQYF.

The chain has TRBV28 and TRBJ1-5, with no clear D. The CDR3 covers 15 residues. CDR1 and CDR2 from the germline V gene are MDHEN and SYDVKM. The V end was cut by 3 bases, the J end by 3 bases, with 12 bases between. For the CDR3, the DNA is TGTGCCAGCAGTTTGTCCAGCAGTATCAATCAGCCCCAGCATTTT. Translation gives CASSLSSSINQPQHF. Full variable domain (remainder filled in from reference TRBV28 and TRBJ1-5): DVKVTQSSRYLVKRTGEKVFLECVQDMDHENMFWYRQDPGLGLRLIYFSYDVKMKEKGDIPEGYSVSREKKERFSLILESASTNQTSMYLCASSLSSSINQPQHFGDGTRLSIL.

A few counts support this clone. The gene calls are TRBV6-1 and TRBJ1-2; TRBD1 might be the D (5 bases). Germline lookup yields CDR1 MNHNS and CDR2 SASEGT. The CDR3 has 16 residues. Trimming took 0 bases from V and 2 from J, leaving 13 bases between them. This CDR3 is CASSEAEGAGNYGYTF. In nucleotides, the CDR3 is TGTGCCAGCAGTGAAGCTGAAGGGGCGGGGAACTATGGCTACACCTTC.

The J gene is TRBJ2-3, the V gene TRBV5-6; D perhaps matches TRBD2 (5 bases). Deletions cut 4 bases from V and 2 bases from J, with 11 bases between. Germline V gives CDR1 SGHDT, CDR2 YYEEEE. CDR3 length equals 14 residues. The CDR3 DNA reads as TGTGCCAGCAGCCCGGACTTCAACACAGATACGCAGTATTTT. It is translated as CASSPDFNTDTQYF.

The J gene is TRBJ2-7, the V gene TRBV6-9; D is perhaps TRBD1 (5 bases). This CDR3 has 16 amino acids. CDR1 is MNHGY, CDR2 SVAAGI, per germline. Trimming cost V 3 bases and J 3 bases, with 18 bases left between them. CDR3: CASSYYLQGSDYEQYF. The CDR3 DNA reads TGTGCCAGCAGTTACTACCTCCAGGGATCCGACTACGAGCAGTACTTC.

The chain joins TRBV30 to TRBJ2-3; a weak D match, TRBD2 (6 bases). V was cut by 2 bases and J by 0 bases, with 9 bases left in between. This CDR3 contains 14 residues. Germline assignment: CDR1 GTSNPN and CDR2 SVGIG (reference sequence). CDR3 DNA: TGTGCCTGGAGTTCGGGGGTTAGCACAGATACGCAGTATTTT. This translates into CAWSSGVSTDTQYF. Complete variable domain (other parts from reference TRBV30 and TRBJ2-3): SQTIHQWPATLVQPVGSPLSLECTVEGTSNPNLYWYRQAAGRGLQLLFYSVGIGQISSEVPQNLSASRPQDRQFILSSKKLLLSDSGFYLCAWSSGVSTDTQYFGPGTRLTVL.

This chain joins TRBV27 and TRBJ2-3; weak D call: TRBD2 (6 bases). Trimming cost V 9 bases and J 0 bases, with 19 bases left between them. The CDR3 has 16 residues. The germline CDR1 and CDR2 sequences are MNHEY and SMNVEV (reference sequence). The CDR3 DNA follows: TGTGCCAGTAATTCTGCCGGGACTTCTAGCACAGATACGCAGTATTTT. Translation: CASNSAGTSSTDTQYF.

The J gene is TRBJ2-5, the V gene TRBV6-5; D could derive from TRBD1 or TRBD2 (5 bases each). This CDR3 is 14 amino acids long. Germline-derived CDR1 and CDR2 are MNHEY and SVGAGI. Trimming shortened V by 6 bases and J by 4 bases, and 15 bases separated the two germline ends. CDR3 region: CASSLTSGGETQYF. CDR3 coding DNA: TGTGCCAGCAGCCTCACTAGTGGGGGAGAGACCCAGTACTTC.